This passage covers 22 T cell receptor beta chains from one sample sequenced in a study of cytomegalovirus exposure and HLA in healthy donors. The data were produced by immunoSEQ multiplex PCR, yet TCRdb's version contains in-frame clones alone and is incomplete. The table has 120,000 or so clones, 85% to 90% seen once. The sample consisted of PBMCs. All receptors derive from a woman under 30 in good health and CMV-seronegative.

The chain employs TRBV28 and TRBJ2-7; 9 nucleotides match TRBD2. The CDR3 loop spans 16 amino acids. Germline assignment: CDR1 MDHEN and CDR2 SYDVKM. V shed 3 bases and J 6 bases; nucleotides not matched to a gene: 12. CDR3 residues: CASSFPLSGRRSEQYF. CDR3 in DNA: TGTGCCAGCAGTTTCCCACTGAGCGGGAGGAGGTCCGAGCAGTACTTC. The whole variable domain, remainder taken from reference TRBV28 and TRBJ2-7, is DVKVTQSSRYLVKRTGEKVFLECVQDMDHENMFWYRQDPGLGLRLIYFSYDVKMKEKGDIPEGYSVSREKKERFSLILESASTNQTSMYLCASSFPLSGRRSEQYFGPGTRLTVT.

This chain connects TRBV10-2 to TRBJ2-5; D is perhaps TRBD1 (5 bases). Trimming stripped 4 bases from V and 4 bases from J, with 10 bases between. Germline V gene data show CDR1 as WSHSY and CDR2 as SAAADI. The CDR3 sequence is 13 residues long. The CDR3 sequence is CASSVRGRETQYF. CDR3 sequence (DNA): TGCGCCAGCAGTGTAAGGGGAAGAGAGACCCAGTACTTC.

The sample holds one count of this clone. The rearrangement uses TRBV5-8 and TRBJ2-7, with TRBD2 matching 7 bases. The CDR3 length is 14 residues. V shed 1 base and J 6 bases; nucleotides not matched to a gene: 7. The germline V gene has CDR1 SGHTS and CDR2 YDEGEE. The CDR3 here is CASSLRREGREQYF. The CDR3 DNA reads TGTGCCAGCAGCTTGAGGAGGGAGGGGCGCGAGCAGTACTTC.

V and J are TRBV4-1 and TRBJ1-1; D gene unclear. The CDR3 is made up of 16 amino acids. V was trimmed by 4 bases and J by 0 bases, leaving 15 bases between them. Germline V gene lookup returns CDR1 MGHRA and CDR2 YSYEKL. DNA of the CDR3: TGCGCCAGCAGCCTCCGGACGGGAATAATGAACACTGAAGCTTTCTTT. Residues: CASSLRTGIMNTEAFF.

V gene TRBV5-6 combines with J gene TRBJ2-7, with 9 bases lining up with TRBD2. J was trimmed by 3 bases and V by 2 bases; bases with no gene match: 0. In germline, CDR1 is SGHDT, CDR2 YYEEEE. The CDR3 loop spans 13 amino acids. For the CDR3, the DNA is TGTGCCAGCAGCTTTAGCGGGAGCTACGAGCAGTACTTC. Translated, it gives CASSFSGSYEQYF.

This sequence joins TRBV5-6 and TRBJ1-2, with no clear D. The V and J ends lost 0 bases and 4 bases respectively, with 13 bases between them. Germline lookup yields CDR1 SGHDT and CDR2 YYEEEE. The CDR3 has 15 amino acids. The CDR3 here is CASSLGSTRAYGYTF. Here the CDR3 DNA reads TGTGCCAGCAGCTTGGGGTCAACGAGGGCCTATGGCTACACCTTC. Looking up the rest from reference TRBV5-6 and TRBJ1-2 gives the full variable domain: DAGVTQSPTHLIKTRGQQVTLRCSPKSGHDTVSWYQQALGQGPQFIFQYYEEEERQRGNFPDRFSGHQFPNYSSELNVNALLLGDSALYLCASSLGSTRAYGYTFGSGTRLTVV.

This rearrangement joins TRBV5-3 to TRBJ1-1; D is unclear. TRBV5-3 is annotated as an ORF whose role is uncertain. Trimming cost V 4 bases and J 4 bases, with 14 bases left between them. The CDR3 totals 14 residues. The CDR3 here is CARSLHSPATEAFF. The CDR3 bases are TGTGCCAGAAGCCTCCACAGTCCGGCCACTGAAGCTTTCTTT.

The chain has TRBV28 and TRBJ2-1, with 7 nucleotides matching TRBD2. CDR3 length: 16 amino acids. CDR1 MDHEN and CDR2 SYDVKM come from the germline V gene. With V trimmed by 6 bases and J by 7 bases, 15 bases remained unmatched. The CDR3 bases are TGTGCCAGCAGATCCCCCTTTGGCGGGAGTCGGAATGAGCAGTTCTTC. Residues: CASRSPFGGSRNEQFF.

This sequence joins TRBV6-1 and TRBJ1-5; 7 bases align to TRBD1. The length of the CDR3 is 13 residues. Trimming at V came to 5 bases and at J to 4 bases, leaving 2 bases not matched to a gene. The germline V gene encodes CDR1 MNHNS and CDR2 SASEGT. CDR3 sequence: CASSRQGNQPQHF. As DNA, the CDR3 is TGTGCCAGCAGTAGACAGGGAAATCAGCCCCAGCATTTT.

The chain combines TRBV6-4 with TRBJ1-5, with D tentatively TRBD1 (5 bases). CDR1 and CDR2 (germline): MRHNA, SNTAGT. V lost 8 bases and J lost 4, with 9 bases in between. The CDR3 loop spans 12 amino acids. The CDR3 sequence: CASQGRNQPQHF. CDR3 in DNA: TGTGCCAGCCAGGGAAGAAATCAGCCCCAGCATTTT.

The J gene is TRBJ1-4, the V gene TRBV6-1; 7 nucleotides line up with TRBD1. Trimming at V came to 6 bases and at J to 4 bases, leaving 2 bases not matched to a gene. Germline loops: CDR1 MNHNS, CDR2 SASEGT. The CDR3 is 13 residues long. The CDR3 region has the DNA TGTGCCAGCAGGCAGGGGGTTAATGAAAAACTGTTTTTT. Encoded protein: CASRQGVNEKLFF.

This clone showed up just once. The V call is TRBV29-1, the J call TRBJ2-7; TRBD2 matches 14 bases. With V trimmed by 7 bases and J by 11 bases, 16 bases remained unmatched. This CDR3 is 15 amino acids long. Germline values: CDR1 SQVTM, CDR2 ANQGSEA. The DNA for the CDR3 is TGCAGCGCTAGCCGGTCGGGACTAGCGGGAGCCTTGGAGTACTTC. It yields the protein CSASRSGLAGALEYF.

The chain carries TRBV28 and TRBJ2-1; no firm D call. This CDR3 is 15 amino acids long. The ends were cut back, 2 bases at V and 1 base at J, with 9 bases in the middle. Germline CDR1 is MDHEN and CDR2 is SYDVKM. The CDR3 protein is CASSLRTDSYNEQFF. In DNA form, the CDR3 reads TGTGCCAGCAGTTTACGAACTGATTCCTACAATGAGCAGTTCTTC.

V and J are TRBV19 and TRBJ2-3; the D is unclear. The CDR3 runs to 12 residues. CDR1 LNHDA and CDR2 SQIVND come from the germline V gene (reference sequence). V was pared by 8 bases and J by 0 bases, with 6 bases between. The CDR3 loop is CASGHSTDTQYF. CDR3 in DNA: TGTGCCAGTGGGCACAGCACAGATACGCAGTATTTT.

The chain links TRBV15 to TRBJ2-7; tentative D call: TRBD1 (5 bases). Germline values: CDR1 LNHNV, CDR2 YYDKDF (reference sequence). V lost 5 bases and J lost 2, with 16 bases in between. The CDR3 length is 15 residues. As DNA, the CDR3 is TGTGCCACCAGCCGACCGCAGGGTGACACCTACGAGCAGTACTTC. Translated, it gives CATSRPQGDTYEQYF.

The chain uses TRBV9 and TRBJ2-3; TRBD2 agrees at 11 bases. The CDR3 runs 15 residues. With V trimmed by 3 bases and J by 6 bases, 6 bases remained unmatched. Germline V gene sequence: CDR1 SGDLS, CDR2 YYNGEE. For the CDR3, the DNA is TGTGCCAGCAGCGACATTAGCGGGGGGGCTGATACGCAGTATTTT. Translated: CASSDISGGADTQYF. The full variable domain, in which reference TRBV9 and TRBJ2-3 provide the parts outside the CDR3, is DSGVTQTPKHLITATGQRVTLRCSPRSGDLSVYWYQQSLDQGLQFLIQYYNGEERAKGNILERFSAQQFPDLHSELNLSSLELGDSALYFCASSDISGGADTQYFGPGTRLTVL.

This clone was observed a few times. The V call is TRBV28, the J call TRBJ1-1, with 8 bases identical to TRBD1. J was trimmed by 3 bases and V by 3 bases; bases with no gene match: 9. The CDR3 is made up of 16 amino acids. Per the germline V gene, CDR1 is MDHEN and CDR2 is SYDVKM. The CDR3 coding sequence is TGTGCCAGCAGTTTCCCAAATTACAGGGGGGACACTGAAGCTTTCTTT. Translated: CASSFPNYRGDTEAFF.

This clone has just one count. This chain links TRBV7-9 with TRBJ2-3; D remains ambiguous. Germline-derived CDR1 and CDR2 are SEHNR and FQNEAQ (reference sequence). The CDR3 totals 14 residues. V was cut by 0 bases and J by 4 bases, with 8 bases left in between. CDR3 in DNA: TGTGCCAGCAGCTTAGCTAGTTCTGCAGATACGCAGTATTTT. Protein: CASSLASSADTQYF. Full variable domain (rest looked up from reference TRBV7-9 and TRBJ2-3): DTGVSQNPRHKITKRGQNVTFRCDPISEHNRLYWYRQTLGQGPEFLTYFQNEAQLEKSRLLSDRFSAERPKGSFSTLEIQRTEQGDSAMYLCASSLASSADTQYFGPGTRLTVL.

The chain combines TRBV1 with TRBJ2-1; the table calls TRBD2, which could not be checked here. TRBV1 is recorded as a pseudogene. This CDR3 is 14 amino acids long. The CDR3 spells CTSTPSGGGNEQFF. The CDR3 region has the DNA TGCACCAGCACCCCTAGCGGGGGGGGAAATGAGCAGTTCTTC.

The genes are TRBV5-8 and TRBJ1-1; a possible D gene is TRBD1 (5 bases). In germline, CDR1 is SGHTS, CDR2 YDEGEE. Trimming removed 5 bases at V and 0 bases at J, with 17 bases between. The CDR3 is 16 residues long. CDR3 nucleotide sequence: TGTGCCAGCAGTCCTGGACAAGGTGTATTGAACACTGAAGCTTTCTTT. Protein product: CASSPGQGVLNTEAFF.

Only one count was recorded for this clone. The J gene is TRBJ2-7, the V gene TRBV28, with 7 bases fitting TRBD1. Trimming removed 3 bases from V and 4 bases from J; junction bases left unmatched: 6. CDR3 length: 14 residues. Looked up from germline, CDR1 is MDHEN and CDR2 is SYDVKM. CDR3 nucleotides: TGTGCCAGCAGTTTGAAAGGACAGGCTTACGAGCAGTACTTC. It translates to CASSLKGQAYEQYF.

V usage is TRBV7-2 and J usage is TRBJ2-6; D possibly corresponds to TRBD2 (6 bases). The length of the CDR3 is 15 residues. The V end was cut by 4 bases, the J end by 1 base, with 8 bases between. From germline, CDR1 is SGHTA and CDR2 FQGNSA. CDR3 amino acids: CASSYGGSGANVLTF. The DNA for the CDR3 is TGTGCCAGCAGCTATGGGGGGTCTGGGGCCAACGTCCTGACTTTC.